The text below deals with one T cell receptor beta chain. The antigen this receptor binds is unknown. This receptor is murine, so its gene names and germline sequences reflect the mouse genome. The CDR3 is cut off 1 residue early in the read; its end comes from the germline J gene. The data were taken from a study of tissue T cells after allogeneic stem cell transplantation (dated by TCRdb to between 2022 and 2023). A note on the overall study: The study profiled TCR beta repertoires across many tissues from research autopsies of patients with and without GVHD, plus mouse models of GVHD. On the human side, the study was prospective and observational, with no blinding or randomization. The study at large found these results: Within patients, how anatomically similar the tissues were was a key factor in shaping TCR repertoire composition, regardless of disease or transplant status. The patient cohort was small and varied clinically, and sampling depth was recognized as a limitation. In both patients and mice, T cells from blood and spleen covered only a limited part of the TCR repertoire found in tissues. Which tissue TCRs were alloreactive or antigen-specific was not determined in the study, and some of the clones might have been host cells that persisted. Not many T cell clones showed up in more than one patient, yet clustering based on motifs uncovered repertoire signatures that were shared across patients in a tissue-specific way.

Library preparation used the immunoSEQ multiplex PCR assay. TCRbeta CDR3 sequencing was done by Adaptive Biotechnologies at survey depth, reporting CDR3 sequences, V/J genes, productive frequency and template counts. Amplification of TCR beta CDR3 regions was performed from genomic DNA rather than from RNA. On the authors' methods: Jensen-Shannon divergence was used to quantify pairwise repertoire overlap between tissues, with a value of 1 indicating complete divergence and a value of 0 indicating identical repertoires. Tissues were clustered by single-linkage agglomerative hierarchical clustering of pairwise JSD values, and the clustering results were displayed as dendrograms. GLIPH2 was applied to all patient samples using simulation_depth 1000, kmer_min_depth 3, and cdr3_length_cutoff 8, and only groups with more than two unique CDR3s were retained. In a standardized tissue-overlap score, Jaccard GLIPH-group overlap across patients was extrapolated to a standard repertoire size of 1000 clones. Associations of diversity with clinical or experimental variables used linear mixed-effect models with tissue fixed effects and individual random effects. Drawn from immuneACCESS, this table holds only the in-frame rearrangements with V and J called that TCRdb kept. Clones are partly lost; checked studies trace under half to an unresolved V gene and leave the rest unexplained. V and J calls and clone size are copied from that table; D and trimming were computed from the DNA. This sample comprises roughly 9,700 clones, roughly 45% of them detected only once. The top ten clones comprise roughly 7% of the sample.

Read against the paper, the sample's time point label means: mouse harvest day 7 after allogeneic transplant. Each mouse graft, delivered by tail vein injection, combined 10^6 splenic CD5+ T cells with 10^7 T-cell-depleted bone marrow cells. A major MHC-mismatch B6 (H2b) into BALB/c (H2d) model was used to model mouse GVHD, and tissues were profiled at day 7 or 14. Mouse tissues and retro-orbital blood were harvested on day 7 or 14 post-transplant using separate sterile tools per animal; livers were flushed beforehand. Before genomic DNA was isolated with the DNeasy Blood & Tissue Kit, mouse tissues were minced with razor blades in buffered saline. V was cut back by 2 bases and J by 4 bases, leaving a gap of 12 bases between them. The CDR3 numbers 14 residues from cysteine through phenylalanine. Of the CDR3's DNA, 39 bases were read; they are in frame from base 1. Sequences SNHLY (CDR1) and FYNGKV (CDR2) are obtained from the germline V gene (reference sequence).

The chain joins TRBV3 to TRBJ2-7; tentative D gene TRBD2, with 7 bases matching. This receptor was taken from a female BALB/c mouse given C57BL/6 T cells with graft-versus-host disease after an allogeneic hematopoietic cell transplant. The sample consisted of gut tissue. The CDR3 protein is CASSLRLGAYEQYF. The covered CDR3 bases are TGTGCCAGCAGCTTACGGCTGGGGGCTTATGAACAGTAC. Supplemented by the reference TRBV3 and TRBJ2-7 proteins around the CDR3, the complete variable domain is GPKVLQIPSHQIIDMGQMVTLNCDPVSNHLYFYWYKQILGQQMEFLVNFYNGKVMEKSKLFKDQFSVERPDGSYFTLKIQPTALEDSAVYFCASSLRLGAYEQYFGPGTRLTVL.